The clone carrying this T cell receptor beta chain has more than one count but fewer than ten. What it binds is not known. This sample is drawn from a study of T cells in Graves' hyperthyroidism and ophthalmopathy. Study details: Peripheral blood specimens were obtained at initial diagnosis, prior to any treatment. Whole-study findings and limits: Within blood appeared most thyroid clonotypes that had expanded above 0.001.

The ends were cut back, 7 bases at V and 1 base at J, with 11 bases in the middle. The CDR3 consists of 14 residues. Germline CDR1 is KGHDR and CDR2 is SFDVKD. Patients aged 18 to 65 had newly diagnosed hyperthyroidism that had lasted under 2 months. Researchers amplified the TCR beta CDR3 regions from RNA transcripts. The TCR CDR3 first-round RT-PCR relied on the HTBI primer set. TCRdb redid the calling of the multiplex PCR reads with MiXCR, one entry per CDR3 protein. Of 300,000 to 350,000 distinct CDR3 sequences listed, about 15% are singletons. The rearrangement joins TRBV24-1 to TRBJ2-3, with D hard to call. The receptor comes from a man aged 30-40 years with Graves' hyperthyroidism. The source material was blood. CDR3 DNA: TGTGCCACCAGCCGAACCCGTGGCACAGATACGCAGTATTTT. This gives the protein CATSRTRGTDTQYF.